Each of the 28 T cell receptor beta chains below was sequenced from the same sample in a study of CD8+CD57+ T cells in acquired aplastic anemia. For sequencing, patients were chosen who had shown expansion of CD8+CD57+ cells by flow cytometry. Genomic DNA, the template, was used for profiling of the TCR beta VDJ and CDR3. Via MiXCR, TCRdb re-called the reads, giving one row per CDR3 protein. Of about 41,000 distinct CDR3 sequences listed, over 55% are singletons. Sequenced: sorted CD4+, CD8+, or CD8+CD57+ T cells (not recorded which) from PBMCs. The source is a human donor with aplastic anemia.

Points on this clonotype: A much larger clone differs from this one at a single base, so this may be a read error. The CDR3 does not close with the conserved phenylalanine or tryptophan, likely indicating a read error. This chain links TRBV28 with TRBJ1-1, with D unresolved. Looked up from germline, CDR1 is MDHEN and CDR2 is SYDVKM. The CDR3 has 13 amino acids. V shed 2 bases and J shed 2 bases, with 6 bases lying between them. DNA of the CDR3: TGTGCCAGCAGTTTAGGAGACAACACTGAAGCTTTCTGT. Residues: CASSLGDNTEAFC.

The chain links TRBV10-3 to TRBJ2-1; 8 bases are shared with TRBD1. Germline values: CDR1 ENHRY, CDR2 SYGVKD. The CDR3 runs 14 residues. V was clipped by 6 bases and J by 4 bases; unmatched bases: 5. The CDR3 DNA follows: TGTGCCATCAGGCTGGGGACAGGTTACAATGAGCAGTTCTTC. Protein: CAIRLGTGYNEQFF.

The chain joins TRBV30 to TRBJ2-7, with 8 bases matching TRBD2. J gave up 7 bases and V 1 base, and 9 bases lay outside the gene matches. CDR1 is GTSNPN and CDR2 is SVGIG in the germline V gene (reference sequence). This CDR3 comprises 14 residues. Here the CDR3 reads CAWSDGGGWSEQYF. The CDR3, as DNA: TGTGCCTGGAGTGACGGGGGGGGATGGAGTGAGCAGTACTTC.

This clonotype was detected a few times. The gene calls are TRBV19 and TRBJ1-1; D may be TRBD1 (5 bases). Between the trimmed V and J ends, which lost 9 bases and 8 bases, there was a span of 16 bases. CDR3 length: 12 residues. Germline-derived CDR1 and CDR2 are LNHDA and SQIVND (reference sequence). CDR3: CASSRRDGEAFF. DNA of the CDR3: TGTGCCAGCAGCCGTAGGGACGGGGAAGCTTTCTTT. Based on the CDR3 plus reference TRBV19 and TRBJ1-1, the full variable domain is DGGITQSPKYLFRKEGQNVTLSCEQNLNHDAMYWYRQDPGQGLRLIYYSQIVNDFQKGDIAEGYSVSREKKESFPLTVTSAQKNPTAFYLCASSRRDGEAFFGQGTRLTVV.

This chain joins TRBV7-2 and TRBJ2-5; 8 positions match TRBD1. This CDR3 spans 13 amino acids. V dropped 11 bases and J dropped 5; count of bases not matched to a gene: 10. Per the germline V gene, CDR1 is SGHTA and CDR2 is FQGNSA. This CDR3 reads CAGGTGSWETQYF. The CDR3 region has the DNA TGTGCCGGGGGGACAGGTTCATGGGAGACCCAGTACTTC.

This clonotype was seen just once. CDR3 loop: CSVEGLAGFGGELFF. The CDR3 DNA follows: TGCAGCGTTGAGGGACTAGCGGGCTTCGGCGGGGAGCTGTTTTTT. The V and J genes are TRBV29-1 and TRBJ2-2, with 12 bases lining up with TRBD2. The CDR3 runs 15 residues. Germline values: CDR1 SQVTM, CDR2 ANQGSEA. J gave up 7 bases and V 3 bases, and 6 bases lay outside the gene matches.

V usage is TRBV24-1 and J usage is TRBJ2-7, with 9 positions matching TRBD1. Germline loops: CDR1 KGHDR, CDR2 SFDVKD. J gave up 5 bases and V 2 bases, and 6 bases lay outside the gene matches. The CDR3 runs to 15 residues. CDR3 loop: CATSDSQGAGDEQYF. Written as DNA, the CDR3 is TGTGCCACCAGTGATTCACAGGGGGCTGGGGACGAGCAGTACTTC.

This sequence joins TRBV7-2 and TRBJ2-5; TRBD2 aligns across 9 bases. There are 14 residues in the CDR3. V lost 6 bases and J lost 5; bases outside the gene matches: 7. Germline CDR1 SGHTA, CDR2 FQGNSA. The CDR3 region has the DNA TGTGCCAGCAGACCTAGCGGGGTGTTTGAGACCCAGTACTTC. Its protein is CASRPSGVFETQYF.

The chain uses TRBV20-1 and TRBJ2-1, with 11 bases identical to TRBD2. CDR3 length equals 14 residues. The germline CDR1 and CDR2 sequences are DFQATT and SNEGSKA (reference sequence). Trimming at V came to 1 base and at J to 6 bases, leaving 2 bases not matched to a gene. The CDR3 DNA reads as TGCAGTGCTAGAGGACTAGCGGGGTTCAATGAGCAGTTCTTC. Encoded protein: CSARGLAGFNEQFF.

This clonotype showed up many times. The rearrangement uses TRBV2 and TRBJ1-1; D is ambiguous. The germline CDR1 and CDR2 sequences are SNHLY and FYNNEI. The length of the CDR3 is 17 residues. CDR3 amino acids: CAVRGGLKTVMNTEAFF. The CDR3 region has the DNA TGTGCAGTAAGAGGTGGACTGAAAACAGTTATGAACACTGAAGCTTTCTTT.

In its sample, this clonotype was seen many times. V gene TRBV15 combines with J gene TRBJ2-7; 8 nucleotides match TRBD1. Unmatched junction bases numbered 13, after V lost 3 bases and J lost 3 bases. This CDR3 has 17 amino acids. Germline values: CDR1 LNHNV, CDR2 YYDKDF (reference sequence). The CDR3 bases are TGTGCCACCAGCAGTGACGAGGCGGACAGGGCCGGCTACGAGCAGTACTTC. Translating it yields CATSSDEADRAGYEQYF.

Here the CDR3 reads CATSRGDAEGYTF. CDR3 DNA: TGTGCCACCAGCAGAGGTGATGCCGAGGGCTACACCTTC. This chain joins TRBV15 and TRBJ1-2, with D unclear. This CDR3 comprises 13 residues. The germline CDR1 and CDR2 sequences are LNHNV and YYDKDF (reference sequence). The ends were cut back, 1 base at V and 8 bases at J, with 11 bases in the middle.

Note on this clonotype: The junction departs from germline at one end; a sequencing error may be responsible. The rearrangement joins TRBV4-1 to TRBJ1-2, with 8 bases aligning to TRBD1. Per germline, CDR1 MGHRA and CDR2 YSYEKL. This CDR3 is 16 amino acids long. CDR3 loop: CASGQSPGQAPDGYTF. The CDR3 bases are TGCGCCAGCGGCCAGAGCCCGGGACAGGCGCCTGATGGCTACACCTTC.

V gene TRBV2 combines with J gene TRBJ2-7; D may match TRBD1 or TRBD2 (5 bases each). CDR1 and CDR2 (germline): SNHLY, FYNNEI. V was pared by 7 bases and J by 2 bases, with 15 bases between. The CDR3 has 14 amino acids. CDR3 DNA: TGTGCCAGCATGAGACGGGACGGAACCTACGAGCAGTACTTC. Protein sequence: CASMRRDGTYEQYF.

The chain links TRBV19 to TRBJ2-3, with D perhaps TRBD1 (6 bases). The length of the CDR3 is 15 residues. The germline CDR1 and CDR2 sequences are LNHDA and SQIVND (reference sequence). The germline V and J ends were trimmed by 4 bases and 8 bases, with 19 bases remaining between them. CDR3 DNA: TGTGCCAGTAGTACGGGACACCGACTCGAGGGTACGCAGTATTTT. Translating gives CASSTGHRLEGTQYF.

The J gene is TRBJ1-2, the V gene TRBV28; D not certain. Germline-derived CDR1 and CDR2 are MDHEN and SYDVKM. The V end lost 3 bases, the J end lost 5 bases, and 13 bases lay between the germline ends. The CDR3 is made up of 14 amino acids. As DNA, the CDR3 is TGTGCCAGCAGTTTGGCAGGATCGCCATATGGCTACACCTTC. This codes for CASSLAGSPYGYTF.

Concerning this clonotype itself: One junction end does not reproduce the germline sequence, and a read error may be involved. V and J are TRBV25-1 and TRBJ1-4; 9 bases are shared with TRBD1. The CDR3 contains 16 residues. Per germline, CDR1 MGHDK and CDR2 SYGVNS. The CDR3 spells CASSAIRQGDNEKLFF. CDR3 DNA sequence: TGCGCCAGCAGCGCGATTCGACAGGGGGATAATGAAAAACTGTTTTTT.

This clonotype was counted once. The gene calls are TRBV19 and TRBJ2-5, with 8 bases lining up with TRBD1. Germline values: CDR1 LNHDA, CDR2 SQIVND (reference sequence). The junction had 2 bases not matched to a gene; V was cut back by 1 base and J by 1 base. CDR3 size: 15 residues. In nucleotides, the CDR3 is TGTGCCAGTAGTATAGGACAGGGGATCCAAGAGACCCAGTACTTC. It codes for CASSIGQGIQETQYF.

The V call is TRBV2, the J call TRBJ2-3; no clear D gene. The CDR3 consists of 13 residues. Trimming cost V 4 bases and J 2 bases, with 7 bases left between them. CDR1 and CDR2 (germline): SNHLY, FYNNEI. The CDR3 bases are TGTGCCAGCAGTGGACCGTACACAGATACGCAGTATTTT. This codes for CASSGPYTDTQYF.

The V call is TRBV11-2, the J call TRBJ2-3; 9 bases line up with TRBD1. The J segment lost 6 bases and the V segment lost 5 bases, leaving 12 bases of the junction unmatched. The CDR3 has 16 amino acids. CDR1 SGHAT and CDR2 FQNNGV come from the germline V gene. The chain's CDR3 is CASSNPGQGALDTQYF. The DNA for the CDR3 is TGTGCCAGCAGCAATCCGGGACAGGGCGCATTGGATACGCAGTATTTT.

V gene TRBV5-1 combines with J gene TRBJ2-1; weak D call: TRBD1 (6 bases). The CDR3 consists of 13 residues. Trimming removed 4 bases from V and 3 bases from J, with 8 bases in between. CDR1 and CDR2 (germline): SGHRS, YFSETQ. The CDR3 loop is CASSRDIYNEQFF. The CDR3 nucleotides are TGCGCCAGCAGCCGGGACATCTACAATGAGCAGTTCTTC.

This clonotype showed up just once. The chain couples TRBV7-2 to TRBJ2-3; D remains ambiguous. Trimming shortened V by 3 bases and J by 2 bases, and 6 bases separated the two germline ends. CDR1 and CDR2 from the germline V gene are SGHTA and FQGNSA. The CDR3 covers 13 residues. The CDR3: CASSFQFTDTQYF. CDR3 in DNA: TGTGCCAGCAGCTTTCAGTTCACAGATACGCAGTATTTT.

This clonotype came up many times. The rearrangement links TRBV4-1 to TRBJ2-5; D unresolved. The CDR3 is 13 residues long. V was trimmed by 3 bases and J by 3 bases, leaving 8 bases between them. Looked up from germline, CDR1 is MGHRA and CDR2 is YSYEKL. Here the CDR3 DNA reads TGCGCCAGCAGCCAGCCCGGAAAAGAGACCCAGTACTTC. It encodes CASSQPGKETQYF.

The chain carries TRBV9 and TRBJ2-1, with TRBD2 identical over 8 bases. The V gene end was trimmed by 4 bases and the J gene end by 1 base; junction bases not matched to a gene: 10. CDR3 length: 17 amino acids. Looked up from germline, CDR1 is SGDLS and CDR2 is YYNGEE. The CDR3 nucleotides are TGTGCCAGCAGCTCCCGTGGTAGCGGGGTTTCCTACAATGAGCAGTTCTTC. Translating it yields CASSSRGSGVSYNEQFF.

Comments on this clonotype: No DNA is shown, since the ends of the CDR3 on it are uncertain; the CDR3 is the one TCRdb lists. This rearrangement joins TRBV2 to TRBJ1-6; the D call of TRBD1 is as the table states it, not checked on the DNA. Germline V gene lookup returns CDR1 SNHLY and CDR2 FYNNEI. The CDR3 comprises 13 residues, both ends counted. The CDR3 here is CASILAPSGPLHF.

This rearrangement joins TRBV2 to TRBJ2-5; the match to TRBD2 covers 7 bases. V dropped 5 bases and J dropped 4; count of bases not matched to a gene: 10. The length of the CDR3 is 15 residues. CDR1 and CDR2 (germline): SNHLY, FYNNEI. CDR3 bases: TGTGCCAGCAGTCTTTCGTCCGGGAGGATAGAGACCCAGTACTTC. This translates into CASSLSSGRIETQYF.

V and J are TRBV20-1 and TRBJ2-5, with D tentatively TRBD1 (6 bases). The V end was cut by 3 bases, the J end by 5 bases, with 19 bases between. CDR3 length: 15 residues. The germline gives CDR1 DFQATT, CDR2 SNEGSKA (reference sequence). CDR3 sequence (DNA): TGCAGTGCTAGCGTGGCAGGGGCAACTAGGGAGACCCAGTACTTC. Translated, it gives CSASVAGATRETQYF.

The V call is TRBV7-2, the J call TRBJ2-1; 7 bases line up with TRBD1. The germline gives CDR1 SGHTA, CDR2 FQGNSA. The V gene end was trimmed by 5 bases and the J gene end by 8 bases; junction bases not matched to a gene: 6. The CDR3 runs 13 residues. The CDR3 loop reads CASSRQGRDEQFF. The CDR3 DNA sequence: TGTGCCAGCAGCCGACAGGGCAGGGATGAGCAGTTCTTC.